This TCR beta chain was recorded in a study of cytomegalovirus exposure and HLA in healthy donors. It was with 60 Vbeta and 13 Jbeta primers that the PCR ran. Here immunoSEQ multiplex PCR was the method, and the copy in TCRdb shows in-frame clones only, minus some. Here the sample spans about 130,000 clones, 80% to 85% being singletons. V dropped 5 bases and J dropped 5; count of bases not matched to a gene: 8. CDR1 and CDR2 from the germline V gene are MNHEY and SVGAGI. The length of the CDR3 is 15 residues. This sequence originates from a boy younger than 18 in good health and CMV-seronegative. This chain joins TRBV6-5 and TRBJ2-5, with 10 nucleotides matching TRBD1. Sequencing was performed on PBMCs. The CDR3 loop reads CASSPGQGGWETQYF. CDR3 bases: TGTGCCAGCAGTCCCGGACAGGGGGGTTGGGAGACCCAGTACTTC.